This T cell receptor beta chain came from a study of T cells in Graves' hyperthyroidism and ophthalmopathy. Regarding the study as a whole: Ophthalmopathy was predicted by the model a median of roughly 6 months ahead of onset. Blood samples included most of the expanded thyroid clonotypes exceeding 0.001. Ophthalmopathy was separated from stable hyperthyroidism by a 13 V-J model.

Thyroid ultrasound and orbital computed tomography, with clinical symptoms and serum thyroxine and TRAb, informed diagnoses. The V end was cut by 5 bases, the J end by 0 bases, with 7 bases between. The CDR3 length is 13 residues. Germline V gene data show CDR1 as SGHVS and CDR2 as FQNEAQ. The table lists this clonotype with many counts. Antigen: not known. Authors of the study amplified TCR beta CDR3 regions from RNA transcripts. First-round RT-PCR of the TCR CDR3 relied on the HTBI primer set. TCRdb reprocessed the multiplex PCR reads via MiXCR and lists one record per CDR3 protein. The table records approximately 640,000 distinct CDR3 sequences, about 45% of them present only once.

The chain carries TRBV7-8 and TRBJ2-5, with D unclear. The specimen was peripheral blood or thyroid tissue (not recorded which). This sequence was found in an adult man with Graves' disease, either hyperthyroidism or ophthalmopathy (not recorded which). The CDR3 bases are TGTGCCAGCAGCACCGCGGACCAAGAGACCCAGTACTTC. Amino acids: CASSTADQETQYF.